Below are 29 T cell receptor beta chains sequenced from a single sample in a study of cytomegalovirus exposure and HLA in healthy donors. 13 Jbeta primers and 60 Vbeta primers were used for the PCR. Measured with immunoSEQ multiplex PCR; TCRdb has only the in-frame clones, and not every one. This table has under 120,000 clones, 74% appearing once. Sequenced input: PBMCs. Source of these receptors: a man in his fifties in good health and CMV-seropositive.

This sequence joins TRBV28 and TRBJ1-1; no definite D call. This CDR3 is built from 15 residues. Germline V gene lookup returns CDR1 MDHEN and CDR2 SYDVKM. V lost 1 base to trimming and J lost 1 base, with 10 bases between them. The CDR3 nucleotides are TGTGCCAGCAGTTTATTGAACATTGGGAACACTGAAGCTTTCTTT. Translated, it gives CASSLLNIGNTEAFF.

V usage is TRBV5-4 and J usage is TRBJ2-7, with 9 bases identical to TRBD2. This CDR3 has 15 amino acids. Germline lookup yields CDR1 SGHNT and CDR2 YYREEE (reference sequence). Trimming cost V 2 bases and J 2 bases; bases outside gene matches: 5. The CDR3 sequence: CASSFGRGGTYEQYF. In nucleotides, the CDR3 is TGTGCCAGCAGCTTCGGGCGGGGGGGTACCTACGAGCAGTACTTC.

The gene calls are TRBV4-1 and TRBJ2-7; tentative D call: TRBD2 (7 bases). CDR1 is MGHRA, CDR2 YSYEKL, per germline. The CDR3 sequence is 15 residues long. The V and J ends lost 0 bases and 7 bases respectively, with 16 bases between them. Here the CDR3 DNA reads TGCGCCAGCAGCCAAGAGGGGGGGGCGCTCCGGGAGCAGTACTTC. It yields the protein CASSQEGGALREQYF.

This chain links TRBV7-8 with TRBJ2-5; possibly TRBD2 for D (5 bases). The assigned J gene may be wrong: the sequence end matches TRBJ2-7 better. The CDR3 is made up of 13 amino acids. Germline assignment: CDR1 SGHVS and CDR2 FQNEAQ. Here the CDR3 DNA reads TGTGCCAGCAGCTTTGGGAGCTCCTACGAGCAGTACTTC. It yields the protein CASSFGSSYEQYF.

A few counts support this clone. The rearrangement links TRBV6-1 to TRBJ2-2; maybe TRBD1 (6 bases). With 5 bases removed from V and 5 bases from J, the gap between germline ends came to 15 bases. Germline assignment: CDR1 MNHNS and CDR2 SASEGT. The length of the CDR3 is 15 residues. For the CDR3, the DNA is TGTGCCAGCAGTCCGGAGTACAGGGCGACCGGGGAGCTGTTTTTT. This encodes CASSPEYRATGELFF.

This clone was found a few times. The chain is built from TRBV6-5 and TRBJ1-2; TRBD1 might be the D (6 bases). The CDR3 extends over 15 amino acids. V was shortened by 2 bases and J by 4 bases, with 14 bases between the two germline ends. Germline V gene data show CDR1 as MNHEY and CDR2 as SVGAGI. CDR3: CASSYGLGQLYGYTF. CDR3 DNA: TGTGCCAGCAGTTACGGCTTAGGACAGCTCTATGGCTACACCTTC.

CDR3 coding DNA: TGTGCCAGCATGTCCCGGGTGAACACTGAAGCTTTCTTT. Protein product: CASMSRVNTEAFF. This sequence joins TRBV2 and TRBJ1-1; no definite D call. Germline loops: CDR1 SNHLY, CDR2 FYNNEI. The V and J ends lost 7 bases and 0 bases respectively, with 9 bases between them. This CDR3 region has 13 residues.

The V gene is TRBV19, the J gene TRBJ2-2, with 8 bases identical to TRBD1. The CDR3 runs to 13 residues. Trimming cost V 7 bases and J 4 bases; bases outside gene matches: 2. CDR1 and CDR2 (germline): LNHDA, SQIVND (reference sequence). As DNA, the CDR3 is TGTGCCAGTACAGGGGGCGTCACCGGGGAGCTGTTTTTT. Amino acid sequence: CASTGGVTGELFF.

The rearrangement joins TRBV4-1 to TRBJ2-5, with 7 bases aligning to TRBD2. The CDR3 sequence is 18 residues long. J was trimmed by 0 bases and V by 4 bases; bases with no gene match: 14. Germline V gives CDR1 MGHRA, CDR2 YSYEKL. CDR3 in amino acids: CASSPSWGGVAHQETQYF. CDR3 in DNA: TGCGCCAGCAGCCCGTCTTGGGGGGGGGTAGCGCACCAAGAGACCCAGTACTTC.

The chain couples TRBV18 to TRBJ1-1, with TRBD1 matching 7 bases. V lost 3 bases and J lost 3; bases outside the gene matches: 4. Germline V gene lookup returns CDR1 KGHSH and CDR2 LQKENI. The CDR3 is 14 residues long. The DNA for the CDR3 is TGTGCCAGCTCACCCCGGGACAGCTACACTGAAGCTTTCTTT. Protein product: CASSPRDSYTEAFF.

The chain has TRBV6-1 and TRBJ1-5; D remains ambiguous. Germline V gene lookup returns CDR1 MNHNS and CDR2 SASEGT. Deletions cut 5 bases from V and 0 bases from J, with 11 bases between. The CDR3 loop spans 15 amino acids. CDR3 sequence reads: CASSRRSHSNQPQHF. The DNA of the CDR3 is TGTGCCAGCAGTCGCCGGTCGCATAGCAATCAGCCCCAGCATTTT.

This clone has only a few counts. The CDR3 loop reads CASSATLGSEQFF. Here the CDR3 DNA reads TGTGCCAGCAGCGCAACCCTTGGCAGTGAGCAGTTCTTC. This chain connects TRBV9 to TRBJ2-1; D gene ambiguous. Germline CDR1 SGDLS, CDR2 YYNGEE. Trimming cost V 3 bases and J 9 bases, with 13 bases left between them. This CDR3 has 13 residues.

This chain connects TRBV7-9 to TRBJ1-2, with a tentative D call TRBD1 (5 bases). CDR1 and CDR2 from the germline V gene are SEHNR and FQNEAQ (reference sequence). V lost 8 bases and J 8 bases, leaving 15 bases between the germline ends. The CDR3 is 12 residues long. The DNA for the CDR3 is TGTGCCAGCGATTACGGGGGGGAAGGCTACACCTTC. Its protein product is CASDYGGEGYTF.

The chain employs TRBV7-2 and TRBJ1-2; 9 nucleotides agree with TRBD1. The CDR3 is 15 amino acids. The V and J ends lost 4 bases and 3 bases, in that order; junction bases with no gene match: 6. CDR1 and CDR2 from the germline V gene are SGHTA and FQGNSA. CDR3 coding DNA: TGTGCCAGCAGCTCTACAGGGGGCAATGACTATGGCTACACCTTC. Its translation: CASSSTGGNDYGYTF.

Here the CDR3 reads CASSLKGRGDNSPLHF. CDR3 bases: TGTGCCAGCAGCTTGAAAGGACGGGGAGATAATTCACCCCTCCACTTT. The chain couples TRBV5-4 to TRBJ1-6, with D hard to call. The CDR3 runs to 16 residues. Deletions cut 1 base from V and 5 bases from J, with 13 bases between. CDR1 is SGHNT and CDR2 is YYREEE in the germline V gene (reference sequence).

The V call is TRBV4-2, the J call TRBJ2-2, with 9 bases matching TRBD1. This CDR3 has 19 residues. Per the germline V gene, CDR1 is LGHNA and CDR2 is YNFKEQ. The V segment lost 0 bases and the J segment 3 bases; nucleotides outside the gene matches: 11. Written as DNA, the CDR3 is TGTGCCAGCAGCCAAGATCTGCCAATAGGGGACAGGGACACCGGGGAGCTGTTTTTT. Protein: CASSQDLPIGDRDTGELFF.

This clone occurred a few times. The chain carries TRBV28 and TRBJ2-3; D remains unclear. The CDR3 totals 14 residues. CDR1 is MDHEN and CDR2 is SYDVKM in the germline V gene. V dropped 8 bases and J dropped 1 base, with 13 bases sitting between them. CDR3 nucleotides: TGTGCCAGCGCCTTTGTGGCTGGCACAGATACGCAGTATTTT. Its translation is CASAFVAGTDTQYF.

This clone was detected only once. The rearrangement joins TRBV5-1 to TRBJ2-7, with a weak D call TRBD2 (5 bases). The CDR3 runs to 13 residues. The V and J ends lost 5 bases and 5 bases respectively, with 14 bases between them. Germline-derived CDR1 and CDR2 are SGHRS and YFSETQ. The CDR3 nucleotides read TGCGCCAGCAGTTCTCTCCCGCGGGACGAGCAGTACTTC. Translation: CASSSLPRDEQYF.

This chain joins TRBV2 and TRBJ2-1; 10 nucleotides align to TRBD2. The CDR3 contains 15 residues. Germline V CDR1 and CDR2: SNHLY, FYNNEI. V lost 3 bases, J lost 9 bases, and 8 bases stayed unmatched. The chain's CDR3 is CASSEYGASGSEQFF. DNA of the CDR3: TGTGCCAGCAGTGAGTACGGGGCTAGCGGGAGTGAGCAGTTCTTC.

The chain has TRBV30 and TRBJ1-3; a possible D gene is TRBD1 (5 bases). This CDR3 is built from 11 residues. CDR1 GTSNPN and CDR2 SVGIG come from the germline V gene (reference sequence). Deletions cut 8 bases from V and 2 bases from J, with 7 bases between. CDR3 in amino acids: CAQGTGNTIYF. The CDR3 DNA reads as TGTGCCCAGGGTACTGGAAACACCATATATTTT.

The J gene is TRBJ1-3, the V gene TRBV14; D is ambiguous. The V end was cut by 5 bases, the J end by 4 bases, with 9 bases between. The CDR3 consists of 13 residues. Germline V gene sequence: CDR1 SGHDN, CDR2 FVKESK. CDR3 protein: CASSGSGGNTIYF. DNA for the CDR3: TGTGCCAGCAGCGGGTCGGGGGGAAACACCATATATTTT. Full variable domain (outside the CDR3, taken from reference TRBV14 and TRBJ1-3): EAGVTQFPSHSVIEKGQTVTLRCDPISGHDNLYWYRRVMGKEIKFLLHFVKESKQDESGMPNNRFLAERTGGTYSTLKVQPAELEDSGVYFCASSGSGGNTIYFGEGSWLTVV.

This chain links TRBV30 with TRBJ2-5; possible D gene TRBD2, 5 bases. The V and J ends lost 7 bases and 5 bases respectively, with 14 bases between them. There are 12 residues in the CDR3. Germline assignment: CDR1 GTSNPN and CDR2 SVGIG (reference sequence). For the CDR3, the DNA is TGTGCCTTTACCTACCAGCGGGAGACCCAGTACTTC. Amino acid sequence: CAFTYQRETQYF.

This clone was observed a single time. The rearrangement links TRBV7-2 to TRBJ2-7; 9 nucleotides align to TRBD2. Germline assignment: CDR1 SGHTA and CDR2 FQGNSA. The CDR3 is 15 residues long. V lost 3 bases to trimming and J lost 3 bases; unmatched junction nucleotides: 6. CDR3 bases: TGTGCCAGCAGCTTTCAGAGCGGGAGGTACTACGAGCAGTACTTC. Residues: CASSFQSGRYYEQYF.

The chain carries TRBV2 and TRBJ2-5; D is possibly TRBD2 (6 bases). Trimming took off 3 bases at V and 2 bases at J, with 7 bases between the two ends. The CDR3 sequence is 13 residues long. Germline V gives CDR1 SNHLY, CDR2 FYNNEI. CDR3 DNA sequence: TGTGCCAGCAGTGACGGGGGACAAGAGACCCAGTACTTC. This translates into CASSDGGQETQYF.

This clone was detected ten times or more. The CDR3 spells CASSIESNQPQHF. The CDR3, as DNA: TGTGCCAGTAGTATTGAGAGTAATCAGCCCCAGCATTTT. The chain has TRBV19 and TRBJ1-5; D remains ambiguous. The length of the CDR3 is 13 residues. Deletions cut 3 bases from V and 4 bases from J, with 7 bases between. The germline V gene has CDR1 LNHDA and CDR2 SQIVND (reference sequence).

V is TRBV2 and J is TRBJ2-7, with D unclear. From germline, CDR1 is SNHLY and CDR2 FYNNEI. Trimming removed 6 bases from V and 4 bases from J, with 10 bases in between. This CDR3 has 12 amino acids. For the CDR3, the DNA is TGTGCCAGCAGGGCCGACTTATACGAGCAGTACTTC. It yields the protein CASRADLYEQYF.

The chain is built from TRBV4-2 and TRBJ2-7; possibly TRBD1 for D (6 bases). The germline V gene encodes CDR1 LGHNA and CDR2 YNFKEQ. The CDR3 length is 14 residues. The ends were cut back, 1 base at V and 4 bases at J, with 11 bases in the middle. DNA for the CDR3: TGTGCCAGCAGCCAAGTTCAACAGGGATACGAGCAGTACTTC. Its protein product is CASSQVQQGYEQYF.

The chain couples TRBV10-1 to TRBJ2-6; D unresolved. Per the germline V gene, CDR1 is WNHNN and CDR2 is SYGVQD (reference sequence). V was pared by 6 bases and J by 0 bases, with 3 bases between. This CDR3 comprises 13 residues. The DNA for the CDR3 is TGCGCCAGCAGCGGCTCTGGGGCCAACGTCCTGACTTTC. Translating gives CASSGSGANVLTF.

This clone was observed a few times. The chain has TRBV7-6 and TRBJ2-4; 11 positions match TRBD1. Trimming removed 2 bases from V and 8 bases from J; junction bases left unmatched: 5. Germline values: CDR1 SGHVS, CDR2 FNYEAQ. The CDR3 consists of 15 residues. CDR3 DNA sequence: TGTGCCAGCAGCTTATGGACAGGGGGCGCGGACATTCAGTACTTC. Its protein is CASSLWTGGADIQYF.